A selection of T cell receptor beta chains follows, all from one sample in a study of blood T cell repertoires in COVID-19. Sequenced by immunoSEQ multiplex PCR; TCRdb stores in-frame clones only, minus some. The sample includes about 74,000 clones, 88% of them seen just once. The sequenced sample consisted of peripheral blood. Receptors were obtained from a woman of 80 years or more with active or convalescent COVID-19. CDR3s include the opening cysteine and the closing phenylalanine or tryptophan. Fields, in order: D gene, V gene, J gene, clone size, CDR3 protein, CDR3 DNA. A D gene is named only where the DNA matches it firmly. Clone size appears in some rows only: once, few, many, or a class for an expanded clone.

D: TRBD2
V: TRBV7-9
J: TRBJ2-3
size: NA
CDR3: CASSPIGGGTDTQYF
DNA: TGTGCCAGCAGCCCTATCGGGGGGGGGACAGATACGCAGTATTTT

D: NA
V: TRBV5-4
J: TRBJ2-7
size: NA
CDR3: CASSLAQGVDEQYF
DNA: TGTGCCAGCAGCTTGGCCCAGGGCGTCGACGAGCAGTACTTC

D: NA
V: TRBV28
J: TRBJ1-2
size: NA
CDR3: CASTSVGEDGYTF
DNA: TGTGCCAGCACGTCCGTTGGGGAGGATGGCTACACCTTC

D: TRBD2
V: TRBV20-1
J: TRBJ2-1
size: few
CDR3: CSATDGRDEQFF
DNA: TGCAGTGCTACTGATGGGAGGGACGAGCAGTTCTTC

D: TRBD2
V: TRBV7-8
J: TRBJ2-7
size: once
CDR3: CASSTRLAGAGEQYF
DNA: TGTGCCAGCAGCACAAGACTAGCGGGGGCAGGGGAGCAGTACTTC

D: NA
V: TRBV7-3
J: TRBJ2-1
size: NA
CDR3: CASSLDGGDYNEQFF
DNA: TGTGCCAGCAGCTTAGATGGAGGGGACTACAATGAGCAGTTCTTC

D: NA
V: TRBV18
J: TRBJ2-3
size: NA
CDR3: CASSPAGRDTQYF
DNA: TGTGCCAGCTCACCGGCAGGGAGGGATACGCAGTATTTT

D: NA
V: TRBV4-2
J: TRBJ1-6
size: NA
CDR3: CASSQERRVGGHSPLHF
DNA: TGTGCCAGCAGCCAAGAGCGTCGCGTCGGGGGGCATTCACCCCTCCACTTT

D: TRBD1
V: TRBV7-9
J: TRBJ1-5
size: NA
CDR3: CATSTGTGDYSNQPQHF
DNA: TGTGCCACCTCCACCGGGACAGGAGATTATAGCAATCAGCCCCAGCATTTT

D: NA
V: TRBV13
J: TRBJ1-3
size: NA
CDR3: CASSRVGARSGNTIYF
DNA: TGTGCCAGCAGCCGAGTGGGGGCCCGCTCTGGAAACACCATATATTTT

D: TRBD1
V: TRBV5-1
J: TRBJ1-1
size: NA
CDR3: CASSSSPDRGTEAFF
DNA: TGCGCCAGCAGCTCCTCTCCCGACAGGGGCACTGAAGCTTTCTTT

D: NA
V: TRBV4-3
J: TRBJ1-2
size: NA
CDR3: CASSQGALANYGYTF
DNA: TGCGCCAGCAGCCAAGGGGCACTTGCCAACTATGGCTACACCTTC